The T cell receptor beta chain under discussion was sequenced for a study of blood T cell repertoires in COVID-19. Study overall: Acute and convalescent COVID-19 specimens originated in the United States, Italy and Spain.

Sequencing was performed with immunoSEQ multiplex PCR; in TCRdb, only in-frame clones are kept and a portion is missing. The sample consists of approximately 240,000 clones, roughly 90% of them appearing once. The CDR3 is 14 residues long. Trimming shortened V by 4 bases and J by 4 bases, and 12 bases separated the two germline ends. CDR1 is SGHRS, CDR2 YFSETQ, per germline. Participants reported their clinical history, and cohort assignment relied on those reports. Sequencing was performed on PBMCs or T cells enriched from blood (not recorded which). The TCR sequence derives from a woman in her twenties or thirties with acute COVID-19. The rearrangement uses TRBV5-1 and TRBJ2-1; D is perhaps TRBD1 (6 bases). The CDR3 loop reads CASSLGQSYNEQFF. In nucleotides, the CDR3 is TGCGCCAGCAGCCTCGGACAGAGTTACAATGAGCAGTTCTTC.